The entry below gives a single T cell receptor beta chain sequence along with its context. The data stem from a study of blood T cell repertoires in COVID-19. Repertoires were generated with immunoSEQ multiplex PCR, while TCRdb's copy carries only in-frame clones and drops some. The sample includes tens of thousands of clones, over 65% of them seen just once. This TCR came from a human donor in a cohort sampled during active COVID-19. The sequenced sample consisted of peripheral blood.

CDR3 sequence: CASSIVGDRDQPQHF. The CDR3 DNA follows: TGTGCCAGTAGTATAGTAGGGGACAGAGATCAGCCCCAGCATTTT. J is TRBJ1-5 and V is TRBV19; 7 nucleotides line up with TRBD1. Germline V gene lookup returns CDR1 LNHDA and CDR2 SQIVND (reference sequence). The V and J ends lost 1 base and 5 bases, in that order; junction bases with no gene match: 5. The CDR3 covers 15 residues. The full variable domain, with the rest looked up from reference TRBV19 and TRBJ1-5, is DGGITQSPKYLFRKEGQNVTLSCEQNLNHDAMYWYRQDPGQGLRLIYYSQIVNDFQKGDIAEGYSVSREKKESFPLTVTSAQKNPTAFYLCASSIVGDRDQPQHFGDGTRLSIL.